These 24 T cell receptor beta chains share one sample of origin, sequenced in a study of PD-1 blockade in classical Hodgkin lymphoma. Sample time point: newly diagnosed, previously untreated cHL patient sample. Purification of CD4+ T cells from thawed PBMCs was achieved by magnetic negative selection. Sequencing was performed with immunoSEQ multiplex PCR; in TCRdb, only in-frame clones are kept and a portion is missing. The sample shows 29,000 or so clones, about 89% of them seen only once. Source material: CD4+ T cells from blood. The receptors here all came from a human donor with classical Hodgkin lymphoma.

The chain recombines TRBV28 with TRBJ2-1; possibly TRBD1 for D (6 bases). The CDR3 is made up of 14 amino acids. Germline CDR1 MDHEN, CDR2 SYDVKM. V was clipped by 6 bases and J by 4 bases, with 13 bases between them. The CDR3: CASRPTQGYNEQFF. Here the CDR3 DNA reads TGTGCCAGCAGGCCAACACAGGGATACAATGAGCAGTTCTTC.

The chain joins TRBV7-2 to TRBJ2-3; D not certain. The CDR3 sequence is 13 residues long. Trimming stripped 5 bases from V and 1 base from J, with 7 bases between. CDR1 and CDR2 from the germline V gene are SGHTA and FQGNSA. In nucleotides, the CDR3 is TGTGCCAGCAGCGTCCAGGGCACAGATACGCAGTATTTT. Translated: CASSVQGTDTQYF.

The J gene is TRBJ2-5, the V gene TRBV27; D call uncertain. Trimming removed 3 bases at V and 1 base at J, with 9 bases between. The CDR3 has 14 residues. Germline CDR1 reads MNHEY; CDR2 reads SMNVEV (reference sequence). In DNA form, the CDR3 reads TGTGCCAGCAGTTTCTTGGGCCCCCAAGAGACCCAGTACTTC. This translates into CASSFLGPQETQYF.

The chain combines TRBV7-2 with TRBJ2-5; D is undetermined. V was shortened by 4 bases and J by 5 bases, with 14 bases between the two germline ends. CDR1 is SGHTA and CDR2 is FQGNSA in the germline V gene. The CDR3 spans 14 residues. The CDR3 bases are TGTGCCAGCAGCTACTTAGCTTCGACGGAGACCCAGTACTTC. Amino acid sequence: CASSYLASTETQYF.

The CDR3 nucleotides are TGCAGCGTTGAAGATGTTCTGCACACTGAAGCTTTCTTT. It translates to CSVEDVLHTEAFF. V usage is TRBV29-1 and J usage is TRBJ1-1; D remains unclear. CDR3 length: 13 amino acids. V dropped 0 bases and J dropped 3 bases, with 8 bases sitting between them. The germline V gene has CDR1 SQVTM and CDR2 ANQGSEA.

The chain employs TRBV1 and TRBJ2-7; the table calls TRBD1, which could not be checked here. TRBV1 is deemed a pseudogene. The CDR3 contains 15 residues. The CDR3 DNA reads as TGCACCAGCAGCCCTCCTCCGGGACAGAGCTACGAGCAGTACTTC. Translated: CTSSPPPGQSYEQYF.

V usage is TRBV7-8 and J usage is TRBJ2-1, with 8 bases aligning to TRBD1. CDR1 SGHVS and CDR2 FQNEAQ come from the germline V gene. There are 12 residues in the CDR3. With V trimmed by 5 bases and J by 10 bases, 4 bases remained unmatched. CDR3 amino acids: CASSPDRDEQFF. CDR3 DNA: TGTGCCAGCAGCCCGGACAGGGACGAGCAGTTCTTC.

J is TRBJ2-5 and V is TRBV7-2; D unclear. CDR1 and CDR2 from the germline V gene are SGHTA and FQGNSA. V lost 7 bases and J lost 3, with 15 bases in between. This CDR3 is 14 amino acids long. CDR3 amino acids: CASTKGQQKETQYF. The CDR3 nucleotides are TGTGCCAGCACAAAAGGGCAGCAAAAAGAGACCCAGTACTTC.

This chain links TRBV9 with TRBJ2-6; maybe TRBD1 (5 bases). Germline V gene data show CDR1 as SGDLS and CDR2 as YYNGEE. This CDR3 has 15 residues. With 2 bases removed from V and 1 base from J, the gap between germline ends came to 7 bases. Here the CDR3 DNA reads TGTGCCAGCAGCGTCGCAGGGTCTGGGGCCAACGTCCTGACTTTC. This gives the protein CASSVAGSGANVLTF.

This clone was recorded once. This rearrangement joins TRBV27 to TRBJ2-5; 8 positions agree with TRBD1. This CDR3 spans 15 amino acids. The germline CDR1 and CDR2 sequences are MNHEY and SMNVEV (reference sequence). V trimming: 6 bases; J trimming: 5 bases; junction bases outside the gene matches: 11. The chain's CDR3 is CASRRTGSPLETQYF. The CDR3 DNA is TGTGCCAGCAGACGGACAGGGAGCCCTTTGGAGACCCAGTACTTC.

J is TRBJ1-2 and V is TRBV19; 8 bases agree with TRBD1. This CDR3 spans 13 amino acids. V shed 4 bases, J shed 4 bases, and the junction held 2 bases outside the gene matches. Germline CDR1 reads LNHDA; CDR2 reads SQIVND (reference sequence). The CDR3 region is CASSTGTGYGYTF. The CDR3 DNA reads as TGTGCCAGTAGTACAGGGACAGGCTATGGCTACACCTTC.

J is TRBJ2-1 and V is TRBV9, with 7 positions matching TRBD1. This CDR3 has 14 amino acids. Per germline, CDR1 SGDLS and CDR2 YYNGEE. Unmatched junction bases numbered 7, after V lost 3 bases and J lost 7 bases. The CDR3, as DNA: TGTGCCAGCAGCGCTAGGGGGCCGGGGAATGAGCAGTTCTTC. Its protein is CASSARGPGNEQFF.

The V gene is TRBV28, the J gene TRBJ2-7, with D hard to call. V lost 8 bases to trimming and J lost 0 bases, with 11 bases between them. The CDR3 is 13 amino acids. Germline lookup yields CDR1 MDHEN and CDR2 SYDVKM. The CDR3 is CASGRLLSYEQYF. The CDR3 nucleotides read TGTGCCAGCGGGCGACTTCTCTCCTACGAGCAGTACTTC.

The CDR3: CASSPNGARSYEQYF. CDR3 coding DNA: TGTGCCAGCTCACCGAACGGGGCGCGGTCCTACGAGCAGTACTTC. The V gene is TRBV18, the J gene TRBJ2-7; D might be TRBD1 or TRBD2, each matching 5 bases. Germline CDR1 KGHSH, CDR2 LQKENI. The CDR3 spans 15 residues. Trimming left V 3 bases short and J 1 base short, with 13 bases between.

The chain carries TRBV7-8 and TRBJ1-5; tentatively, D is TRBD1 (6 bases). Per the germline V gene, CDR1 is SGHVS and CDR2 is FQNEAQ. Trimming removed 5 bases from V and 7 bases from J, with 12 bases in between. The CDR3 totals 13 residues. CDR3 sequence: CASSVDSKQPQHF. The CDR3 nucleotides read TGTGCCAGCAGCGTGGACAGTAAACAGCCCCAGCATTTT.

V gene TRBV18 combines with J gene TRBJ2-5, with D unclear. The germline gives CDR1 KGHSH, CDR2 LQKENI. The CDR3 spans 13 residues. V shed 0 bases and J shed 5 bases, with 7 bases lying between them. CDR3 region: CASSPPTAETQYF. The CDR3 DNA reads TGTGCCAGCTCACCACCGACGGCGGAGACCCAGTACTTC.

This clone has just one count. This sequence joins TRBV19 and TRBJ2-7; 11 positions match TRBD2. The CDR3 has 15 residues. Looked up from germline, CDR1 is LNHDA and CDR2 is SQIVND (reference sequence). Trimming at V came to 5 bases and at J to 4 bases, leaving 7 bases not matched to a gene. CDR3 in amino acids: CASSFTGTSGYEQYF. In nucleotides, the CDR3 is TGTGCCAGTAGTTTCACCGGGACTAGCGGATACGAGCAGTACTTC.

This chain joins TRBV6-1 and TRBJ2-1, with 9 bases fitting TRBD2. CDR1 and CDR2 (germline): MNHNS, SASEGT. The V and J ends lost 4 bases and 3 bases, in that order; junction bases with no gene match: 7. The CDR3 consists of 16 residues. Here the CDR3 reads CASSGGSSGIYNEQFF. CDR3 bases: TGTGCCAGCAGTGGAGGGTCTAGCGGGATCTACAATGAGCAGTTCTTC.

This clone was detected only once. The chain recombines TRBV7-9 with TRBJ2-1, with D possibly being TRBD1 (6 bases). This CDR3 has 13 residues. CDR1 SEHNR and CDR2 FQNEAQ come from the germline V gene (reference sequence). The V end lost 5 bases, the J end lost 4 bases, and 9 bases lay between the germline ends. The CDR3 region has the DNA TGTGCCAGCAGCAGGGACACTTACAATGAGCAGTTCTTC. It encodes CASSRDTYNEQFF.

V gene TRBV11-2 combines with J gene TRBJ1-1; D perhaps matches TRBD1 (5 bases). Germline V CDR1 and CDR2: SGHAT, FQNNGV. With 5 bases removed from V and 1 base from J, the gap between germline ends came to 17 bases. The CDR3 length is 16 residues. CDR3 in amino acids: CASSQGRRLGNTEAFF. CDR3 sequence (DNA): TGTGCCAGCAGCCAGGGACGGAGGCTAGGGAACACTGAAGCTTTCTTT.

Notes on this clone: At one end the junction does not follow the germline gene, possibly because of a read error. The rearrangement links TRBV7-2 to TRBJ2-3, with 11 bases matching TRBD1. The germline gives CDR1 SGHTA, CDR2 FQGNSA. The CDR3 is 15 amino acids. CDR3 sequence: CASRSRTGGTDTQYF. The CDR3 coding sequence is TGTGCCAGCAGGTCCCGGACAGGGGGCACTGATACGCAGTATTTT. Full variable domain (rest looked up from reference TRBV7-2 and TRBJ2-3): GAGVSQSPSNKVTEKGKDVELRCDPISGHTALYWYRQSLGQGLEFLIYFQGNSAPDKSGLPSDRFSAERTGGSVSTLTIQRTQQEDSAVYLCASRSRTGGTDTQYFGPGTRLTVL.

This chain uses TRBV5-1 with TRBJ2-3; D call uncertain. Trimming stripped 0 bases from V and 5 bases from J, with 10 bases between. The length of the CDR3 is 14 residues. The germline CDR1 and CDR2 sequences are SGHRS and YFSETQ. CDR3 loop: CASSLALPQDTQYF. CDR3 coding DNA: TGCGCCAGCAGCTTGGCCCTGCCCCAAGATACGCAGTATTTT.

The chain uses TRBV2 and TRBJ1-4, with TRBD1 identical over 7 bases. The CDR3 has 14 residues. The germline gives CDR1 SNHLY, CDR2 FYNNEI. The junction had 0 bases not matched to a gene; V was cut back by 5 bases and J by 0 bases. The CDR3 spells CASSTGATNEKLFF. The CDR3 DNA sequence: TGTGCCAGCAGTACAGGGGCAACTAATGAAAAACTGTTTTTT.

This clone occurred once. This chain links TRBV6-5 with TRBJ2-7; TRBD1 aligns across 7 bases. The V segment lost 7 bases and the J segment 4 bases; nucleotides outside the gene matches: 7. The germline gives CDR1 MNHEY, CDR2 SVGAGI. CDR3 length equals 13 residues. For the CDR3, the DNA is TGTGCCAGCAAGAAAGACAGGGTGTACGAGCAGTACTTC. Translated: CASKKDRVYEQYF.